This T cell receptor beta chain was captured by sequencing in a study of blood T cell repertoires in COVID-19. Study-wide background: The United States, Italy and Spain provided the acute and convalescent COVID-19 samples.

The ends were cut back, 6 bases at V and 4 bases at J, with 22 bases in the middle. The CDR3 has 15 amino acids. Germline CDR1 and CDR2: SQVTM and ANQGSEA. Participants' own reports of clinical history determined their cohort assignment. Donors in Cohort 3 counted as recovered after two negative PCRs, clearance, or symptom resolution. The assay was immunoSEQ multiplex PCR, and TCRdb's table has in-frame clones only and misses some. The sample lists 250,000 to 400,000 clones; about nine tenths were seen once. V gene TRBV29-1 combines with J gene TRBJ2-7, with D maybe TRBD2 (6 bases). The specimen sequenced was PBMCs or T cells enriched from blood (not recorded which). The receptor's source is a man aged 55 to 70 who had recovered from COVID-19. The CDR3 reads CSVAGPTYHLYEQYF. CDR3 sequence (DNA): TGCAGCGTGGCGGGGCCCACCTATCACCTATACGAGCAGTACTTC.